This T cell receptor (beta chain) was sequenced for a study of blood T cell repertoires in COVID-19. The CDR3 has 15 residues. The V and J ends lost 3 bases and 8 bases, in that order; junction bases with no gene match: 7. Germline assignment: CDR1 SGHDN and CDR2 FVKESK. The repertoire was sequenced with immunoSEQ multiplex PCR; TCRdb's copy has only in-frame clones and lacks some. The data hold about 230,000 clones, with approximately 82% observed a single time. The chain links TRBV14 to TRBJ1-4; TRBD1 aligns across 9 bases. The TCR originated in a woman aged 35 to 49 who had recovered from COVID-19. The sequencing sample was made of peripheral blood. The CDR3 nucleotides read TGTGCCAGCAGCCACAGGACAGGGGCGGAGGAAAAACTGTTTTTT. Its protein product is CASSHRTGAEEKLFF.